This T cell receptor (beta chain) was obtained from a study of cytomegalovirus exposure and HLA in healthy donors. Overall study findings and caveats: The listing of approximately 160 TCR beta chains classed them as cytomegalovirus-associated.

The ends were cut back, 4 bases at V and 5 bases at J, with 8 bases in the middle. Germline V CDR1 and CDR2: MNHEY, SVGAGI. This CDR3 region has 12 residues. The primer mix had 60 Vbeta and 13 Jbeta primers. TCRdb keeps only in-frame clones here, not all; method: immunoSEQ multiplex PCR. The table shows over 200,000 clones, with approximately 84% occurring only once. As for this clone: Its antigen remains unknown.

The sequenced sample was PBMCs. The chain links TRBV6-5 to TRBJ2-5; a weak D match, TRBD2 (5 bases). This receptor was taken from a woman aged 40 to 50 in good health and CMV-seronegative. The CDR3 nucleotides read TGTGCCAGCAGTTCGGGGTCCGAGACCCAGTACTTC. It is translated as CASSSGSETQYF.